This T cell receptor (beta chain) was captured by sequencing in a study of tumor-infiltrating lymphocytes in primary liver carcinoma (dated by TCRdb to the late 2010s). Concerning the study at large: The five patients, three men and two women aged 30 to 69 years, had hepatocellular carcinoma (four) or combined HCC and intrahepatic cholangiocarcinoma (one). Tumors of the five patients were stage T1-T3 N0M0 with maximum diameters of roughly 4.2 to 10 cm. Each sample produced roughly 3.5 to 8 million productive TCRbeta reads, and read depth showed no significant difference between tissue types. For each liver tumor, the study sampled five regions along with adjacent normal tissue and blood, and applied TCRbeta repertoire sequencing, expression microarrays and whole-exome sequencing. A total of approximately 35 specimens from 5 patients, comprising 25 or so tumor regions, 5 adjacent noncancerous liver tissues and 5 peripheral blood samples, were covered by TCRbeta repertoire sequencing. High reproducibility was observed for the technical replicate repertoires, with mean shared-clone rates approximately 0.9 and correlation coefficients above 0.95. The investigation overall reported the following: Bulk unsorted samples precluded comparing CD4+ and CD8+ T cell repertoires. The top 250 clones accounted for a significantly greater share of the repertoire in tumors than in blood (p = 0.039). Only a few patients were included in the study, and the authors note that the findings should be validated in a larger study. Only the TCR beta chain was sequenced, so true repertoire diversity is likely underestimated because unpaired alpha chains were not captured. Pairs of tumor regions showed greater repertoire overlap (mean about 35%) than tumor-adjacent pairs (roughly 17%) or tumor-blood pairs (roughly 14%), which is consistent with antigen-driven expansion.

TCRbeta-specific cDNA was reverse-transcribed from 500 ng total RNA using a constant-region primer and ProtoScript II reverse transcriptase. The TCRbeta libraries were prepared through three rounds of nested multiplex PCR following a slightly modified ARM-PCR procedure. Each of the first two PCR rounds ran for nine to ten cycles and used multiplex TRBV1-TRBV30 forward primers together with a Cbeta reverse primer. A final 25-cycle PCR with Deep VentR polymerase added sample barcodes and Illumina adapters. Before sequencing, amplicons of 200-500 bp were purified from gel using a QIAquick gel extraction kit. The TCRbeta amplicons were sequenced with 250-bp paired-end reads on an Illumina HiSeq 2500. On the study's bioinformatics: Reads were quality-trimmed with Trimmomatic v0.33, and paired reads were merged with FLASH v1.2.11 to recover full CDR3 sequences. MiGEC v1.2.1b assigned V, D and J germline segments to the rearranged TCRbeta sequences. Clonotype statistics and Shannon-Wiener diversity indices were calculated with VDJtools v1.0.0. Except for diversity analysis, only each sample's 250 most abundant clonotypes were used in subsequent analyses to reduce sampling bias. TCRdb itself trimmed the public reads at Q25 with fastp, ran MiXCR and retained productive beta chains. Each CDR3 protein gets just one entry, which takes the most common genes and DNA from the rows behind it. The V and J calls and clone size come from TCRdb's table, not from the authors' own analysis. In all, the sample holds about 120,000 distinct CDR3 sequences, and around 70% of those were seen once. The top ten constitute over 8% of the sample.

In the case of this clonotype: Its antigen is still unknown. A read error may account for a junction end that differs from germline.

The CDR3 numbers 14 residues from cysteine through phenylalanine. The entry retains the CDR3 DNA only, 42 bases that are in frame from base 1. Without any cell sorting, total RNA and DNA were extracted together from around 20-30 mg of bulk tissue using the AllPrep DNA/RNA mini kit. Roughly five patients with histopathologically diagnosed primary liver carcinoma underwent surgical resection in China between November 2015 and 2016. Patients had chronic HBV infection and were treatment-naive at sampling. Fresh tumor and adjacent tissue pieces were bisected, with one half stored in RNAlater at -80 degrees C and the other half sent for histology.

The sequence is built from TRBV12-3 or TRBV12-4 and TRBJ2-5; the D segment could be TRBD1, given 5 matching bases. The TCR sequence derives from a woman aged 55-69 years with primary liver carcinoma and hepatitis B virus infection. Material for sequencing was tumor-adjacent normal liver tissue. The DNA sequence is as follows: TGTGTCAGCAGTTTTCGACAGCTACAAGAGACCCAGTGCTTC. It translates to CVSSFRQLQETQCF.